Listed here are 9 T cell receptor beta chains from one sample, sequenced in a study of cytomegalovirus exposure and HLA in healthy donors. The PCR ran on 60 Vbeta and 13 Jbeta primers. Method: immunoSEQ multiplex PCR; TCRdb's copy keeps in-frame clones and lacks some. The data show some 150,000 clones, more than 80% seen once. The sequenced sample consisted of PBMCs. The source is a woman under 40 in good health and CMV-seropositive.

This chain connects TRBV4-2 to TRBJ1-1; D might be TRBD1 (6 bases). Trimming cost V 1 base and J 0 bases, with 9 bases left between them. CDR3 size: 15 residues. Germline V gene data show CDR1 as LGHNA and CDR2 as YNFKEQ. DNA of the CDR3: TGTGCCAGCAGCCAAGGATCAGGGGTGAACACTGAAGCTTTCTTT. Residues: CASSQGSGVNTEAFF.

The genes are TRBV5-1 and TRBJ1-1; D unresolved. The V and J ends lost 0 bases and 5 bases respectively, with 8 bases between them. There are 13 residues in the CDR3. Germline CDR1 reads SGHRS; CDR2 reads YFSETQ. As DNA, the CDR3 is TGCGCCAGCAGCTTGGGTTACAGAACTGAAGCTTTCTTT. Translated: CASSLGYRTEAFF.

In this sample, this clone turned up once. CDR3 protein: CASRRDSKGRFSSYEQYF. The CDR3 DNA reads as TGTGCCAGCAGAAGGGACAGCAAAGGTCGGTTCTCGTCCTACGAGCAGTACTTC. This chain links TRBV5-5 with TRBJ2-7; 7 bases are a match to TRBD1. J gave up 1 base and V 5 bases, and 18 bases lay outside the gene matches. The CDR3 spans 18 residues. From germline, CDR1 is SGHKS and CDR2 YYEKEE (reference sequence).

This sequence joins TRBV2 and TRBJ1-5; TRBD1 is a possible D gene (6 bases). Germline V gene data show CDR1 as SNHLY and CDR2 as FYNNEI. CDR3 length: 15 amino acids. The V end lost 6 bases, the J end lost 2 bases, and 14 bases lay between the germline ends. This chain's CDR3 is CASRHRAFGNQPQHF. The CDR3 DNA is TGTGCCAGCAGGCACAGGGCGTTCGGCAATCAGCCCCAGCATTTT.

Written as DNA, the CDR3 is TGTGCCACCAGCGGACAGACTAATTCACCCCTCCACTTT. As protein: CATSGQTNSPLHF. This chain joins TRBV15 and TRBJ1-6; D is perhaps TRBD1 (6 bases). Trimming took 5 bases from V and 6 from J, leaving 8 bases between them. In germline, CDR1 is LNHNV, CDR2 YYDKDF (reference sequence). There are 13 residues in the CDR3.

The chain recombines TRBV2 with TRBJ2-1; TRBD2 matches 8 bases. The CDR3 loop spans 15 amino acids. Germline V gene lookup returns CDR1 SNHLY and CDR2 FYNNEI. V lost 7 bases to trimming and J lost 1 base; unmatched junction nucleotides: 6. The DNA for the CDR3 is TGTGCCAGCAAGGCTCGGGGGGGATCCTACAATGAGCAGTTCTTC. Translation gives CASKARGGSYNEQFF. Based on the CDR3 plus reference TRBV2 and TRBJ2-1, the full variable domain is EPEVTQTPSHQVTQMGQEVILRCVPISNHLYFYWYRQILGQKVEFLVSFYNNEISEKSEIFDDQFSVERPDGSNFTLKIRSTKLEDSAMYFCASKARGGSYNEQFFGPGTRLTVL.

The V and J genes are TRBV2 and TRBJ2-7, with D perhaps TRBD2 (5 bases). The CDR3 is 13 residues long. Trimming pared 2 bases from V and 6 bases from J, leaving 11 bases between. Germline lookup yields CDR1 SNHLY and CDR2 FYNNEI. The CDR3 spells CASSEMGVGEQYF. Written as DNA, the CDR3 is TGTGCCAGCAGTGAAATGGGAGTGGGCGAGCAGTACTTC.

The chain is built from TRBV5-4 and TRBJ1-6, with 7 nucleotides matching TRBD1. V was pared by 0 bases and J by 14 bases, with 8 bases of the junction left unmatched. Germline V gene sequence: CDR1 SGHNT, CDR2 YYREEE (reference sequence). This CDR3 is 14 amino acids long. The CDR3 DNA reads as TGTGCCAGCAGCTTGGGACAGGGAGGAGTCACCCTCCACTTT. It specifies CASSLGQGGVTLHF.

This clone was recorded once. The gene calls are TRBV10-3 and TRBJ1-1; a possible D gene is TRBD1 (6 bases). Germline CDR1 and CDR2: ENHRY and SYGVKD. Between the trimmed V and J ends, which lost 5 bases and 4 bases, there was a span of 11 bases. There are 13 residues in the CDR3. The CDR3 bases are TGTGCCATCAGTTTACAGGGTGGCACTGAAGCTTTCTTT. This codes for CAISLQGGTEAFF.